The rows below give T cell receptor beta chains drawn from one sample of a study of CD8+ T cells in alopecia areata. Some clones are missing from TCRdb's copy, which holds only in-frame ones; the method was immunoSEQ multiplex PCR. The table records about 87,000 clones, just over 70% of them present only once. The source was CD8+ T cells sorted from blood, collected between weeks 43 and 45, from a patient treated with tofacitinib. The receptors stem from a human donor with alopecia areata. CDR3s include the opening cysteine and the closing phenylalanine or tryptophan. The order of the fields is V gene, clone size, D gene, J gene, CDR3 DNA, CDR3 protein. A D gene is named only where the DNA matches it firmly. Clone sizes are given selectively: once, few, many, or a class where the clone is expanded.

v_call: TRBV4-3; clone_size: few; d_call: .; j_call: TRBJ2-3; cdr3_nt: TGCGCCAGCAGCCAAGGCTCAATGGTGGGCACAGATACGCAGTATTTT; cdr3_aa: CASSQGSMVGTDTQYF
v_call: TRBV27; clone_size: .; d_call: .; j_call: TRBJ1-5; cdr3_nt: TGTGCCAGCAGGAGACAGCACAATCAGCCCCAGCATTTT; cdr3_aa: CASRRQHNQPQHF
v_call: TRBV4-3; clone_size: .; d_call: TRBD1; j_call: TRBJ1-4; cdr3_nt: TGCGCCAGCAGCCAAGAGTTCAGGGGGTTGAATGAAAAACTGTTTTTT; cdr3_aa: CASSQEFRGLNEKLFF
v_call: TRBV15; clone_size: .; d_call: .; j_call: TRBJ2-3; cdr3_nt: TGTGCCACCAGCAGCGCCTTCCAGCGGGACAGCCACCTAGACACAGATACGCAGTATTTT; cdr3_aa: CATSSAFQRDSHLDTDTQYF
v_call: TRBV29-1; clone_size: .; d_call: .; j_call: TRBJ1-1; cdr3_nt: TGCAGCGACAGACGACCAGGGCCGTCCACTGAAGCTTTCTTT; cdr3_aa: CSDRRPGPSTEAFF
v_call: TRBV9; clone_size: .; d_call: TRBD2; j_call: TRBJ2-5; cdr3_nt: TGTGCCAGCAGCGGACTAGCGGGGGGCCCACCTCAAGAGACCCAGTACTTC; cdr3_aa: CASSGLAGGPPQETQYF
v_call: TRBV15; clone_size: .; d_call: .; j_call: TRBJ1-5; cdr3_nt: TGTGCCACCAGCGGACGACATCACTTTAGCAATCAGCCCCAGCATTTT; cdr3_aa: CATSGRHHFSNQPQHF
v_call: TRBV2; clone_size: .; d_call: .; j_call: TRBJ2-3; cdr3_nt: TGTGCCAGCAGGTCCCTTCGGGGGACCGACTTCACAGATACGCAGTATTTT; cdr3_aa: CASRSLRGTDFTDTQYF
v_call: TRBV7-8; clone_size: few; d_call: TRBD2; j_call: TRBJ2-1; cdr3_nt: TGTGCCAGCAGCTTAGCCCGATTAGCGGGGGGGCTCGATGAGCAGTTCTTC; cdr3_aa: CASSLARLAGGLDEQFF
v_call: TRBV15; clone_size: .; d_call: .; j_call: TRBJ1-1; cdr3_nt: TGTGCCACCAGCAGAGGGGCAGGGTTGATGAAAGAAGCTTTCTTT; cdr3_aa: CATSRGAGLMKEAFF
v_call: TRBV6-1; clone_size: .; d_call: TRBD1; j_call: TRBJ2-5; cdr3_nt: TGTGCCAGCAGTGAAGCGACAGGGGGTGTAGAGACCCAGTACTTC; cdr3_aa: CASSEATGGVETQYF
v_call: TRBV7-2; clone_size: .; d_call: .; j_call: TRBJ2-7; cdr3_nt: TGTGCCAGCAGAGCATCCTACGAGCAGTACTTC; cdr3_aa: CASRASYEQYF
v_call: TRBV12-5; clone_size: .; d_call: TRBD1; j_call: TRBJ2-7; cdr3_nt: TGTGCTAGTGCCAGGACAGGGGCCGACGAGCAGTACTTC; cdr3_aa: CASARTGADEQYF
v_call: TRBV19; clone_size: .; d_call: .; j_call: TRBJ2-1; cdr3_nt: TGTGCCAGCTCATTTACTTATGACAATGAGCAGTTCTTC; cdr3_aa: CASSFTYDNEQFF
v_call: TRBV11-3; clone_size: .; d_call: .; j_call: TRBJ1-1; cdr3_nt: TGTGCCAGCAGCTTAGTACCAGGTAACACTGAAGCTTTCTTT; cdr3_aa: CASSLVPGNTEAFF
v_call: TRBV6-1; clone_size: .; d_call: TRBD1; j_call: TRBJ2-1; cdr3_nt: TGTGCCAGCAGTGAAACCGGGACAGGGCCCTACAATGAGCAGTTCTTC; cdr3_aa: CASSETGTGPYNEQFF
v_call: TRBV30; clone_size: .; d_call: TRBD1; j_call: TRBJ1-2; cdr3_nt: TGTGCCTGCGGGACAGGAAACTATGGCTACACCTTC; cdr3_aa: CACGTGNYGYTF
v_call: TRBV27; clone_size: .; d_call: .; j_call: TRBJ2-3; cdr3_nt: TGTGCCAGCAGTGCCGAGGGAGATACGCAGTATTTT; cdr3_aa: CASSAEGDTQYF
v_call: TRBV10-2; clone_size: few; d_call: .; j_call: TRBJ2-6; cdr3_nt: TGCGCCAGCAGTGAGTCTGGGGCCAACGTCCTGACTTTC; cdr3_aa: CASSESGANVLTF
v_call: TRBV4-3; clone_size: .; d_call: TRBD2; j_call: TRBJ2-1; cdr3_nt: TGCGCCAGCAGCCAAGATGCTTTAGGGACTAGCGGGGATGAGCAGTTCTTC; cdr3_aa: CASSQDALGTSGDEQFF
v_call: TRBV7-8; clone_size: .; d_call: TRBD1; j_call: TRBJ1-1; cdr3_nt: TGTGCCAGCAGCCCAACTCGACAGGGGGCGGTTGAAGCTTTCTTT; cdr3_aa: CASSPTRQGAVEAFF
v_call: TRBV11-3; clone_size: .; d_call: .; j_call: TRBJ2-1; cdr3_nt: TGTGCCAGCAGGGTAACGGTCGGCTCGGTTGAGCAGTTCTTC; cdr3_aa: CASRVTVGSVEQFF
v_call: TRBV6-6; clone_size: few; d_call: .; j_call: TRBJ1-2; cdr3_nt: TGTGCCAGCAGTTACGTGGTACTTAACTATGGCTACACCTTC; cdr3_aa: CASSYVVLNYGYTF
v_call: TRBV5-6; clone_size: few; d_call: .; j_call: TRBJ2-1; cdr3_nt: TGTGCCAGCACCCGTATTGGCCGTGAGCAGTTCTTC; cdr3_aa: CASTRIGREQFF
v_call: TRBV9; clone_size: .; d_call: TRBD2; j_call: TRBJ2-1; cdr3_nt: TGTGCCAGCAGCGTAGAGCTAGCGGGGAGATACAATGAGCAGTTCTTC; cdr3_aa: CASSVELAGRYNEQFF
v_call: TRBV2; clone_size: .; d_call: .; j_call: TRBJ2-5; cdr3_nt: TGTGCCAGCAGCCACCCTATATCTGGGGGCGTGGCAGAGACCCAGTACTTC; cdr3_aa: CASSHPISGGVAETQYF
v_call: TRBV4-1; clone_size: .; d_call: .; j_call: TRBJ2-7; cdr3_nt: TGCGCCAGCAGTCCGGGACCGAACTACGAGCAGTACTTC; cdr3_aa: CASSPGPNYEQYF
v_call: TRBV9; clone_size: .; d_call: TRBD2; j_call: TRBJ2-1; cdr3_nt: TGTGCCAGCAGCGTAGGCGGGGGGGCCAAGAATGAGCAGTTCTTC; cdr3_aa: CASSVGGGAKNEQFF
v_call: TRBV25-1; clone_size: .; d_call: .; j_call: TRBJ1-5; cdr3_nt: TGTGCCAGCAGTCCTCCACAGGGCGAAGATCAGCCCCAGCATTTT; cdr3_aa: CASSPPQGEDQPQHF
v_call: TRBV7-3; clone_size: .; d_call: .; j_call: TRBJ1-6; cdr3_nt: TGTGCCAGCAGCTCGCAGGGAGGGGATTCACCCCTCCACTTT; cdr3_aa: CASSSQGGDSPLHF
v_call: TRBV7-2; clone_size: .; d_call: .; j_call: TRBJ2-3; cdr3_nt: TGTGCCAGCAGTCTAGCGTCGGGGCCCCCAGATACGCAGTATTTT; cdr3_aa: CASSLASGPPDTQYF
v_call: TRBV27; clone_size: .; d_call: TRBD1; j_call: TRBJ2-3; cdr3_nt: TGTGCCAGCAGTCCCCTCCCCCCAGGGGGAGCAGATACGCAGTATTTT; cdr3_aa: CASSPLPPGGADTQYF
v_call: TRBV6-9; clone_size: .; d_call: .; j_call: TRBJ2-7; cdr3_nt: TGTGCCAGCATCCCCTACGAGCAGTACTTC; cdr3_aa: CASIPYEQYF
v_call: TRBV13; clone_size: many; d_call: .; j_call: TRBJ1-2; cdr3_nt: TGTGCCAGCGGAGAACAGAAGCCGAGGGACTATGGCTACACCTTC; cdr3_aa: CASGEQKPRDYGYTF
v_call: TRBV5-1; clone_size: .; d_call: .; j_call: TRBJ1-1; cdr3_nt: TGCGCCAGCAGCTTGGAGGGGTCCACTGAAGCTTTCTTT; cdr3_aa: CASSLEGSTEAFF
v_call: TRBV27; clone_size: .; d_call: .; j_call: TRBJ2-1; cdr3_nt: TGTGCCAACAGTTTATCAAACCCTTACAATGAGCAGTTCTTC; cdr3_aa: CANSLSNPYNEQFF
v_call: TRBV19; clone_size: .; d_call: TRBD1; j_call: TRBJ1-2; cdr3_nt: TGTGCCAGTAGCCCGGACAGGGCCTATGGCTACACCTTC; cdr3_aa: CASSPDRAYGYTF
v_call: TRBV7-8; clone_size: .; d_call: .; j_call: TRBJ1-1; cdr3_nt: TGTGCCAGCAGCTTACCTCGGCCAGAGCGGGCCACTGAAGCTTTCTTT; cdr3_aa: CASSLPRPERATEAFF
v_call: TRBV4-3; clone_size: few; d_call: .; j_call: TRBJ1-5; cdr3_nt: TGCGCCAGCAGCCCTATGGACCCCGTGAGCAATCAGCCCCAGCATTTT; cdr3_aa: CASSPMDPVSNQPQHF